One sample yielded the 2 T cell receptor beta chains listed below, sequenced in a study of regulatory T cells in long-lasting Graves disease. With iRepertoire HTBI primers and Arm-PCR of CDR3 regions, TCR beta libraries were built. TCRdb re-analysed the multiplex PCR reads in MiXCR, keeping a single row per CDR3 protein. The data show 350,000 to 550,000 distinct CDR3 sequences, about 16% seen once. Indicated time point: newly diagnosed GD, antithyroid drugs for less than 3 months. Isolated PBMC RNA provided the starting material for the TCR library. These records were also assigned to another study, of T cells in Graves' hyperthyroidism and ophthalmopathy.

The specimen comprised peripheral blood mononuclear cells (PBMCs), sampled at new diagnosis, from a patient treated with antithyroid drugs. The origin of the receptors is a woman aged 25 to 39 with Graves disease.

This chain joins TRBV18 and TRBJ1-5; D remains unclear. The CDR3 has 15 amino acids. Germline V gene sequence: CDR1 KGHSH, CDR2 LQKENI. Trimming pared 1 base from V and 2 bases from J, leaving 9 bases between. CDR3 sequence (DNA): TGTGCCAGCTCACCACAGGATAGTCGCAATCAGCCCCAGCATTTT. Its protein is CASSPQDSRNQPQHF.

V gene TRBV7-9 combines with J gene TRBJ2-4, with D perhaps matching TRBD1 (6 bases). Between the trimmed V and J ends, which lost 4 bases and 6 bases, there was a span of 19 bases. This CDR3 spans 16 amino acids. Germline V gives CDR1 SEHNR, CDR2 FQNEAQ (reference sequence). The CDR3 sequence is CASSSGNTGTANIQYF. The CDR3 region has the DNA TGTGCCAGCAGCTCCGGAAACACAGGGACCGCAAACATTCAGTACTTC. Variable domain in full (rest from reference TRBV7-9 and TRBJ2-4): DTGVSQNPRHKITKRGQNVTFRCDPISEHNRLYWYRQTLGQGPEFLTYFQNEAQLEKSRLLSDRFSAERPKGSFSTLEIQRTEQGDSAMYLCASSSGNTGTANIQYFGAGTRLSVL.